Listed here are 24 T cell receptor beta chains from one sample, sequenced in a study of blood T cell repertoires in COVID-19. Libraries were prepared by immunoSEQ multiplex PCR; TCRdb keeps only in-frame clonotypes and omits some of them. The sample has under 450,000 clones; about 88% are singletons. Material: peripheral blood. Every receptor here comes from a woman aged 40 to 55 with COVID-19, enrolled during active disease.

The chain uses TRBV3-1 (or the pseudogene TRBV3-2) and TRBJ2-6; weak D call: TRBD2 (5 bases). The CDR3 is 16 residues long. Germline CDR1 reads LGHDT; CDR2 reads YNNKEL (reference sequence). V gave up 2 bases and J gave up 0 bases, with 8 bases separating them. DNA for the CDR3: TGTGCCAGCAGCCAATTGAGGGCCTCTGGGGCCAACGTCCTGACTTTC. It yields the protein CASSQLRASGANVLTF.

The CDR3 loop is CASSFSQANYGYTF. The DNA for the CDR3 is TGTGCCAGCAGCTTCAGTCAGGCTAACTATGGCTACACCTTC. The chain employs TRBV7-9 and TRBJ1-2, with no clear D. The CDR3 extends over 14 amino acids. V was shortened by 3 bases and J by 0 bases, with 8 bases between the two germline ends. The germline CDR1 and CDR2 sequences are SEHNR and FQNEAQ (reference sequence).

The genes are TRBV29-1 and TRBJ1-1; 7 nucleotides agree with TRBD1. The germline V gene has CDR1 SQVTM and CDR2 ANQGSEA. CDR3 length: 13 residues. V lost 6 bases, J lost 5 bases, and 9 bases stayed unmatched. The CDR3: CSVTKGQRTEAFF. The CDR3 nucleotides are TGCAGCGTGACTAAGGGACAGAGAACTGAAGCTTTCTTT. The variable domain in full, completed from reference TRBV29-1 and TRBJ1-1, reads SAVISQKPSRDICQRGTSLTIQCQVDSQVTMMFWYRQQPGQSLTLIATANQGSEATYESGFVIDKFPISRPNLTFSTLTVSNMSPEDSSIYLCSVTKGQRTEAFFGQGTRLTVV.

The count of this clone is one. The chain joins TRBV3-1 (or the pseudogene TRBV3-2) to TRBJ1-2; maybe TRBD1 (6 bases). There are 14 residues in the CDR3. V gave up 5 bases and J gave up 0 bases, with 10 bases separating them. Germline values: CDR1 LGHDT, CDR2 YNNKEL (reference sequence). As DNA, the CDR3 is TGTGCCAGCAGCGTCGGGACATCTAACTATGGCTACACCTTC. Translating gives CASSVGTSNYGYTF.

The V call is TRBV28, the J call TRBJ1-1; D call uncertain. The CDR3 is 12 amino acids. Per germline, CDR1 MDHEN and CDR2 SYDVKM. V dropped 6 bases and J dropped 4 bases, with 9 bases sitting between them. The chain's CDR3 is CASSSVSTEAFF. CDR3 sequence (DNA): TGTGCCAGCAGCTCTGTGAGCACTGAAGCTTTCTTT.

The chain joins TRBV5-1 to TRBJ1-6, with D maybe TRBD1 (6 bases). Germline loops: CDR1 SGHRS, CDR2 YFSETQ. This CDR3 is built from 14 residues. Trimming removed 4 bases from V and 6 bases from J, with 11 bases in between. The CDR3 coding sequence is TGCGCCAGCAGCCGATCGGACAGTAATTCACCCCTCCACTTT. This encodes CASSRSDSNSPLHF.

The V call is TRBV7-3, the J call TRBJ2-1; possibly TRBD1 for D (5 bases). V lost 1 base and J lost 3, with 10 bases in between. CDR3 length: 15 amino acids. From germline, CDR1 is SGHTA and CDR2 FQGTGA. The CDR3 region has the DNA TGTGCCAGCAGCTTAAACGCAGGGCACTACAATGAGCAGTTCTTC. Translated, it gives CASSLNAGHYNEQFF.

This clone was found once. The chain joins TRBV16 to TRBJ1-6; TRBD1 matches at 7 bases. CDR1 KGHSY and CDR2 FQNENV come from the germline V gene. Trimming cost V 2 bases and J 4 bases; bases outside gene matches: 5. There are 16 residues in the CDR3. CDR3 in amino acids: CASSQMGQPYNSPLHF. CDR3 coding DNA: TGTGCCAGCAGCCAAATGGGACAGCCTTATAATTCACCCCTCCACTTT.

This chain links TRBV18 with TRBJ2-7, with D maybe TRBD1 (6 bases). The CDR3 length is 15 residues. Trimming took 0 bases from V and 6 from J, leaving 15 bases between them. Per the germline V gene, CDR1 is KGHSH and CDR2 is LQKENI. In DNA, the CDR3 is TGTGCCAGCTCACCACCAGGGGGTAATCCCGTCGAGCAGTACTTC. Translating gives CASSPPGGNPVEQYF. The variable domain in full, completed from reference TRBV18 and TRBJ2-7, reads NAGVMQNPRHLVRRRGQEARLRCSPMKGHSHVYWYRQLPEEGLKFMVYLQKENIIDESGMPKERFSAEFPKEGPSILRIQQVVRGDSAAYFCASSPPGGNPVEQYFGPGTRLTVT.

The J gene is TRBJ1-5, the V gene TRBV6-2 or TRBV6-3; D not resolved. From germline, CDR1 is MNHEY and CDR2 SVGEGT. The CDR3 consists of 17 residues. V gave up 4 bases and J gave up 2 bases, with 18 bases separating them. The CDR3 is CASSSHGVIGGNQPQHF. CDR3 nucleotides: TGTGCCAGCAGTTCCCACGGGGTAATCGGGGGCAATCAGCCCCAGCATTTT.

Concerning this clone itself: This CDR3 is also generated by other DNA sequences in the sample. V is TRBV18 and J is TRBJ1-1; D not certain. The length of the CDR3 is 12 residues. Trimming shortened V by 3 bases and J by 5 bases, and 7 bases separated the two germline ends. Germline CDR1 KGHSH, CDR2 LQKENI. The CDR3 loop is CASSPSGTEAFF. The CDR3 nucleotides read TGTGCCAGCTCACCGAGCGGGACTGAAGCTTTCTTT.

The chain combines TRBV14 with TRBJ2-3; 9 bases line up with TRBD2. The CDR3 length is 16 residues. Germline V gene lookup returns CDR1 SGHDN and CDR2 FVKESK. With V trimmed by 1 base and J by 3 bases, 5 bases remained unmatched. This CDR3 reads CASSQVGGGGTDTQYF. For the CDR3, the DNA is TGTGCCAGCAGCCAAGTAGGCGGGGGGGGGACAGATACGCAGTATTTT.

The rearrangement joins TRBV7-2 to TRBJ2-2; no clear D. Germline V gene lookup returns CDR1 SGHTA and CDR2 FQGNSA. The CDR3 contains 15 residues. The V end was cut by 2 bases, the J end by 1 base, with 8 bases between. The CDR3 reads CASSLLLRNTGELFF. In DNA, the CDR3 is TGTGCCAGCAGCTTACTGCTGAGGAACACCGGGGAGCTGTTTTTT.

The chain uses TRBV30 and TRBJ2-7; no clear D. Per the germline V gene, CDR1 is GTSNPN and CDR2 is SVGIG (reference sequence). Trimming shortened V by 2 bases and J by 0 bases, and 5 bases separated the two germline ends. The CDR3 spans 12 residues. CDR3 region: CAWSRSSYEQYF. In nucleotides, the CDR3 is TGTGCCTGGAGTCGGTCCTCCTACGAGCAGTACTTC.

The V call is TRBV9, the J call TRBJ1-6, with D possibly being TRBD1 (6 bases). This CDR3 region has 13 residues. Trimming stripped 5 bases from V and 9 bases from J, with 12 bases between. Germline-derived CDR1 and CDR2 are SGDLS and YYNGEE. CDR3 loop: CASSRDMGSPLHF. In DNA form, the CDR3 reads TGTGCCAGCAGTAGGGACATGGGTTCACCCCTCCACTTT.

The chain couples TRBV9 to TRBJ1-2; D is perhaps TRBD1 (5 bases). This CDR3 has 13 amino acids. Germline CDR1 reads SGDLS; CDR2 reads YYNGEE. V lost 5 bases to trimming and J lost 7 bases, with 15 bases between them. CDR3 amino acids: CASSLTGRGGYTF. For the CDR3, the DNA is TGTGCCAGCAGTTTGACGGGGAGGGGTGGCTACACCTTC.

The chain links TRBV6-5 to TRBJ2-1, with D maybe TRBD1 (6 bases). This CDR3 is 14 amino acids long. The germline V gene has CDR1 MNHEY and CDR2 SVGAGI. V lost 6 bases and J 10 bases, leaving 19 bases between the germline ends. The CDR3 nucleotides read TGTGCCAGCAGCCCCCCGGGACAATCGGGCGAGCAGTTCTTC. Its protein is CASSPPGQSGEQFF.

The chain is built from TRBV10-3 and TRBJ1-1; D possibly corresponds to TRBD1 (6 bases). The CDR3 has 17 amino acids. Germline values: CDR1 ENHRY, CDR2 SYGVKD. Trimming shortened V by 7 bases and J by 0 bases, and 21 bases separated the two germline ends. This chain's CDR3 is CAIKGPQGGGMNTEAFF. CDR3 DNA: TGTGCCATCAAAGGGCCACAGGGTGGTGGTATGAACACTGAAGCTTTCTTT.

The chain is built from TRBV28 and TRBJ1-2; D uncertain. CDR1 is MDHEN and CDR2 is SYDVKM in the germline V gene. The CDR3 contains 13 residues. Trimming stripped 11 bases from V and 5 bases from J, with 18 bases between. The CDR3 bases are TGTGCCGGATACAGCGCCCGGGGATATGGCTACACCTTC. This sequence encodes CAGYSARGYGYTF.

The chain is built from TRBV7-9 and TRBJ1-4; TRBD1 aligns across 8 bases. Unmatched junction bases numbered 19, after V lost 5 bases and J lost 8 bases. Per germline, CDR1 SEHNR and CDR2 FQNEAQ (reference sequence). The CDR3 is 18 amino acids. CDR3 residues: CASSTERERTGWHEKLFF. In DNA, the CDR3 is TGTGCCAGCAGCACAGAACGAGAAAGGACAGGGTGGCACGAAAAACTGTTTTTT.

CDR3 DNA sequence: TGTGCCAGCAGCTCGAGACAGGGGTTCGGATTAGATACGCAGTATTTT. It yields the protein CASSSRQGFGLDTQYF. The rearrangement joins TRBV5-6 to TRBJ2-3; TRBD1 agrees at 8 bases. The CDR3 covers 16 residues. The V gene end was trimmed by 3 bases and the J gene end by 5 bases; junction bases not matched to a gene: 11. Germline V gives CDR1 SGHDT, CDR2 YYEEEE.

The rearrangement uses TRBV19 and TRBJ2-1, with a possible D match to TRBD2 (6 bases). Germline V lookup: CDR1 LNHDA, CDR2 SQIVND (reference sequence). Trimming removed 4 bases from V and 12 bases from J, with 28 bases in between. The CDR3 spans 17 residues. CDR3 DNA: TGTGCCAGTAGTACTCTCCAGAGAGCGGGCTACCACGGGGGGCAGTTCTTC. It is translated as CASSTLQRAGYHGGQFF.

The sample holds a few counts of this clone. V and J are TRBV9 and TRBJ1-1, with D perhaps matching TRBD1 (6 bases). This CDR3 is 13 amino acids long. V gave up 0 bases and J gave up 6 bases, with 9 bases separating them. CDR1 and CDR2 (germline): SGDLS, YYNGEE. CDR3 sequence reads: CASSVAGTSEAFF. CDR3 DNA sequence: TGTGCCAGCAGCGTAGCTGGGACATCTGAAGCTTTCTTT.

CDR3 bases: TGTGCCAGCAGCTCCTCCCCTTTAGCGGGTGGGGGCGATGAGCAGTTCTTC. Protein: CASSSSPLAGGGDEQFF. The chain combines TRBV13 with TRBJ2-1; perhaps TRBD2 as D (7 bases). The germline V and J ends were trimmed by 4 bases and 8 bases, with 24 bases remaining between them. CDR3 length: 17 amino acids. Germline CDR1 reads PRHDT; CDR2 reads FYEKMQ (reference sequence).